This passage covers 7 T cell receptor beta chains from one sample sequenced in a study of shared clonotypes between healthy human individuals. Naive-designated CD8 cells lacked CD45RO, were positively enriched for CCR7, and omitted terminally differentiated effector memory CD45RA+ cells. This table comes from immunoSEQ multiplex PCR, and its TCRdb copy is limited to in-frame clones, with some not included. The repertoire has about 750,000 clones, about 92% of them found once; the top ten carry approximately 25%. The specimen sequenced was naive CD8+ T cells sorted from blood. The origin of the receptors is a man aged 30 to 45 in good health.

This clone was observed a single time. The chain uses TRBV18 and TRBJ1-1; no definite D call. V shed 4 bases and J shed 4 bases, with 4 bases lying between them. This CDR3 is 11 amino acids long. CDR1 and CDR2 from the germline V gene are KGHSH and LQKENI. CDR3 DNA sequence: TGTGCCAGCTCACTCGGCACTGAAGCTTTCTTT. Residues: CASSLGTEAFF.

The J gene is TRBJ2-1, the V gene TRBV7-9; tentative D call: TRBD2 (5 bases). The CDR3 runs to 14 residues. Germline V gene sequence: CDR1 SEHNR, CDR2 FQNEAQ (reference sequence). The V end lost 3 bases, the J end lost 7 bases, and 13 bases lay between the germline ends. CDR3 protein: CASSFPTTRNEQFF. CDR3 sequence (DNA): TGTGCCAGCAGCTTCCCCACTACTAGGAATGAGCAGTTCTTC.

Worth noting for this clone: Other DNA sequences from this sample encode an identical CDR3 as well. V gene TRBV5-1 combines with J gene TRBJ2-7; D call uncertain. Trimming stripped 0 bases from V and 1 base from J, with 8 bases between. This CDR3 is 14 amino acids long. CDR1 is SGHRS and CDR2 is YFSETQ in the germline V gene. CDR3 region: CASSLDGGSYEQYF. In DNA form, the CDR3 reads TGCGCCAGCAGCTTGGACGGCGGTTCCTACGAGCAGTACTTC. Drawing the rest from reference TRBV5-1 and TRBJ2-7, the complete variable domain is KAGVTQTPRYLIKTRGQQVTLSCSPISGHRSVSWYQQTPGQGLQFLFEYFSETQRNKGNFPGRFSGRQFSNSRSEMNVSTLELGDSALYLCASSLDGGSYEQYFGPGTRLTVT.

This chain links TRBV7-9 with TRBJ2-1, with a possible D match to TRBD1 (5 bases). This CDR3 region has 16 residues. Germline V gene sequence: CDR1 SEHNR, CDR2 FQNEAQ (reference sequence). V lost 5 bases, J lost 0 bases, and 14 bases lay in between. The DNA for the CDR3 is TGTGCCAGCAGCCCCCTGGGGCGGAGCTCCTACAATGAGCAGTTCTTC. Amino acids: CASSPLGRSSYNEQFF.

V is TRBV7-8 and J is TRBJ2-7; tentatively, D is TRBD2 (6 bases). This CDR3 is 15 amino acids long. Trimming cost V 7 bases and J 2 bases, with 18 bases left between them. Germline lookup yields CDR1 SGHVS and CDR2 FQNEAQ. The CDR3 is CASTPTGGIPYEQYF. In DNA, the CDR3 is TGTGCCAGCACCCCCACAGGAGGGATTCCCTACGAGCAGTACTTC.

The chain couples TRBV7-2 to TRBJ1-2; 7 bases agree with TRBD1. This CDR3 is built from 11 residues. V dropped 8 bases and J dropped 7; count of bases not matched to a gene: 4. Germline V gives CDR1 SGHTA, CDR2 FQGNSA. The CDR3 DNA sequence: TGTGCCAGCTGGACAGGCCTTGGCTACACCTTC. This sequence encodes CASWTGLGYTF. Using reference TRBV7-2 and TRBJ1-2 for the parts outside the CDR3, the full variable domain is GAGVSQSPSNKVTEKGKDVELRCDPISGHTALYWYRQSLGQGLEFLIYFQGNSAPDKSGLPSDRFSAERTGGSVSTLTIQRTQQEDSAVYLCASWTGLGYTFGSGTRLTVV.

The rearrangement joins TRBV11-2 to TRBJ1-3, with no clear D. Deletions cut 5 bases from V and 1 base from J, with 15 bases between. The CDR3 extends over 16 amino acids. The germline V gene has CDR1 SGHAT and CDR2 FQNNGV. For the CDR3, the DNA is TGTGCCAGCAGCCCCCTATGGGGTAGGTCTGGAAACACCATATATTTT. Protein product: CASSPLWGRSGNTIYF.